This TCR beta chain was captured by sequencing in a study of cytomegalovirus exposure and HLA in healthy donors. Whole-study results and caveats: Among TCR sequences, most were rare, though some public TCRs appeared in many donors.

A note on this clone: Its specificity is not known.

Germline V gives CDR1 MNHEY, CDR2 SMNVEV (reference sequence). The J segment lost 2 bases and the V segment lost 5 bases, leaving 8 bases of the junction unmatched. The CDR3 is 15 amino acids. Primers: 60 Vbeta forward and 13 Jbeta reverse. This table comes from immunoSEQ multiplex PCR, and its TCRdb copy is limited to in-frame clones, with some not included. The sample carries 100,000 or so clones, 75% recorded once. The sequence was collected from a man aged 45-65 years in good health and CMV-seronegative. The sample comprised PBMCs. The rearrangement joins TRBV27 to TRBJ2-7, with 8 bases lining up with TRBD2. Here the CDR3 reads CASSPLAGGTYEQYF. In DNA form, the CDR3 reads TGTGCCAGCAGTCCCCTGGCGGGGGGTACCTACGAGCAGTACTTC.